The 9 T cell receptor beta chains listed next were all sequenced from one sample in a study of T cells in localized non-small cell lung cancer. Method: immunoSEQ multiplex PCR; TCRdb's copy keeps in-frame clones and lacks some. This table holds 40,000 to 55,000 clones, 81% found once. The sequences come from peripheral blood mononuclear cells, collected before any cancer treatment. The receptors were gathered from a man aged 35-75 years with stage III lung adenocarcinoma.

This clone was seen only once. The chain recombines TRBV15 with TRBJ2-1; TRBD2 agrees at 7 bases. With 0 bases clipped from V and 4 bases from J, the junction kept 6 bases outside the gene matches. Germline values: CDR1 LNHNV, CDR2 YYDKDF (reference sequence). CDR3 length: 16 residues. The CDR3 region is CATSRDLAGGYNEQFF. DNA of the CDR3: TGTGCCACCAGCAGAGATCTTGCCGGGGGGTACAATGAGCAGTTCTTC.

CDR3 nucleotide sequence: TGTGCCAGCAGCTCCTTCAAGGGTCTCTATGGCTACACCTTC. Translation gives CASSSFKGLYGYTF. The chain uses TRBV11-2 and TRBJ1-2; unclear D gene. The germline CDR1 and CDR2 sequences are SGHAT and FQNNGV. Trimming left V 4 bases short and J 4 bases short, with 13 bases between. The CDR3 length is 14 residues.

This sequence joins TRBV7-6 and TRBJ1-5; D is unresolved. CDR3 size: 13 residues. Trimming removed 1 base at V and 9 bases at J, with 10 bases between. Germline lookup yields CDR1 SGHVS and CDR2 FNYEAQ. CDR3 in amino acids: CASSLGPSAPQHF. In nucleotides, the CDR3 is TGTGCCAGCAGCTTAGGTCCCTCGGCGCCCCAGCATTTT.

The rearrangement links TRBV6-6 to TRBJ2-5; no reliable D call. CDR1 and CDR2 from the germline V gene are MNHNY and SVGAGI (reference sequence). With 4 bases removed from V and 3 bases from J, the gap between germline ends came to 12 bases. This CDR3 is built from 14 residues. This chain's CDR3 is CASSSLSSEETQYF. The CDR3 region has the DNA TGTGCCAGCAGTTCCCTGTCGAGCGAAGAGACCCAGTACTTC.

V usage is TRBV25-1 and J usage is TRBJ2-5; 10 positions match TRBD1. The germline V gene encodes CDR1 MGHDK and CDR2 SYGVNS. After removal of 2 bases from V and 3 bases from J, the junction contained 3 bases not matched to a gene. The CDR3 totals 15 residues. CDR3: CASSEDGTGEETQYF. The CDR3 bases are TGTGCCAGCAGTGAAGACGGGACAGGGGAAGAGACCCAGTACTTC.

This clone was detected once. The chain joins TRBV14 to TRBJ2-7; TRBD2 matches at 8 bases. The germline CDR1 and CDR2 sequences are SGHDN and FVKESK. V lost 2 bases and J lost 2; bases outside the gene matches: 8. The CDR3 is made up of 16 amino acids. The CDR3 coding sequence is TGTGCCAGCAGCCAAATCCGCAGGACTAGCCCCTACGAGCAGTACTTC. It translates to CASSQIRRTSPYEQYF.

This clone was observed a handful of times. V and J are TRBV10-1 and TRBJ1-1, with no clear D. The CDR3 is made up of 14 amino acids. The V gene lost 0 bases and the J gene lost 4 bases, with 9 bases spanning the gap. Germline V gene lookup returns CDR1 WNHNN and CDR2 SYGVQD (reference sequence). The CDR3 region has the DNA TGCGCCAGCAGTGAGTCTGGACGTGGCACTGAAGCTTTCTTT. Translation: CASSESGRGTEAFF.

The chain carries TRBV2 and TRBJ2-4; D is uncertain. Germline loops: CDR1 SNHLY, CDR2 FYNNEI. The germline V and J ends were trimmed by 3 bases and 3 bases, with 9 bases remaining between them. The CDR3 loop spans 14 amino acids. The CDR3 is CASSEAMGKNIQYF. The CDR3 bases are TGTGCCAGCAGTGAGGCGATGGGCAAAAACATTCAGTACTTC. The variable domain in full, with the rest retrieved from reference TRBV2 and TRBJ2-4, is EPEVTQTPSHQVTQMGQEVILRCVPISNHLYFYWYRQILGQKVEFLVSFYNNEISEKSEIFDDQFSVERPDGSNFTLKIRSTKLEDSAMYFCASSEAMGKNIQYFGAGTRLSVL.

V is TRBV9 and J is TRBJ2-2; 7 positions match TRBD1. CDR1 is SGDLS, CDR2 YYNGEE, per germline. This CDR3 comprises 21 residues. After removal of 3 bases from V and 2 bases from J, the junction contained 22 bases not matched to a gene. The CDR3 DNA reads TGTGCCAGCAGCGCCCCCCGACAGGGTTGGAACCACGACATTAACACCGGGGAGCTGTTTTTT. Amino acid sequence: CASSAPRQGWNHDINTGELFF.